This TCR beta chain was captured by sequencing in a study of T cells in Graves' hyperthyroidism and ophthalmopathy. Overall study findings and caveats: Blood also carried most thyroid clonotypes expanded above 0.001.

RNA transcripts yielded amplified TCR beta CDR3 regions. TCR CDR3 regions were first amplified by RT-PCR with HTBI primers. TCRdb redid the calling of the multiplex PCR reads with MiXCR, one entry per CDR3 protein. Among hundreds of thousands of distinct CDR3 sequences listed, approximately 13% were seen once. This clonotype has ten or more counts. Its matching antigen is unknown. Every diagnosis used clinical symptoms, serum thyroxine and TRAb, thyroid ultrasound and orbital computed tomography. Ahead of any ophthalmopathy symptoms, the blood sample was obtained at the first diagnosis of hyperthyroidism. PBMCs were sourced from 9 to 10 ml fresh peripheral blood. CDR3 length: 13 residues. Trimming pared 5 bases from V and 4 bases from J, leaving 10 bases between. CDR1 is MNHEY, CDR2 SMNVEV, per germline (reference sequence).

This chain uses TRBV27 with TRBJ2-3; D unresolved. The sequencing input was blood. This sequence originates from a woman in her thirties with Graves' hyperthyroidism that later progressed to Graves' ophthalmopathy. CDR3 loop: CASSRFRADTQYF. In DNA, the CDR3 is TGTGCCAGCAGTCGATTCCGTGCAGATACGCAGTATTTT.